This T cell receptor beta chain derives from a study of blood T cell repertoires in COVID-19. As for the study in general: The cDNA or gDNA used as material had been derived from T cells, B-cell-depleted T cells, or PBMCs.

Patients in Seattle were enrolled during active infection, then followed longitudinally. The protocol was immunoSEQ multiplex PCR, while the TCRdb copy is restricted to in-frame clones and leaves out a portion. The sample carries 450,000 or so clones, roughly 89% recorded once. The material sequenced was peripheral blood. The sequence came from a man in his late teens or twenties with COVID-19, enrolled during active disease.

CDR3 coding DNA: TGTGCCAGCAGCAAATGGCGACAGCGGGTTGGGAAATTACAGCCCCAGCATTTT. Its protein product is CASSKWRQRVGKLQPQHF. This chain joins TRBV21-1 and TRBJ1-5. TRBV21-1 constitutes a pseudogene. This CDR3 is built from 18 residues.